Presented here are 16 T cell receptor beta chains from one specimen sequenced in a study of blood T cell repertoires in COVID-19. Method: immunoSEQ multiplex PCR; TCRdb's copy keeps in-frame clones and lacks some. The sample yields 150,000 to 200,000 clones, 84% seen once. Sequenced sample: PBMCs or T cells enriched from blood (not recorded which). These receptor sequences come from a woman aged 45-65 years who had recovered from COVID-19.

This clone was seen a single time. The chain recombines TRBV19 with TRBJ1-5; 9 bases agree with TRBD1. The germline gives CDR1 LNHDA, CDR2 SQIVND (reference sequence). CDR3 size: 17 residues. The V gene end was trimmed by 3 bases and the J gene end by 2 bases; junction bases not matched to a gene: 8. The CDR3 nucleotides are TGTGCCAGTAGTATCGGGACAGGGCTGGGAGGCAATCAGCCCCAGCATTTT. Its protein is CASSIGTGLGGNQPQHF. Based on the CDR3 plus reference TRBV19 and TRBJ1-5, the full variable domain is DGGITQSPKYLFRKEGQNVTLSCEQNLNHDAMYWYRQDPGQGLRLIYYSQIVNDFQKGDIAEGYSVSREKKESFPLTVTSAQKNPTAFYLCASSIGTGLGGNQPQHFGDGTRLSIL.

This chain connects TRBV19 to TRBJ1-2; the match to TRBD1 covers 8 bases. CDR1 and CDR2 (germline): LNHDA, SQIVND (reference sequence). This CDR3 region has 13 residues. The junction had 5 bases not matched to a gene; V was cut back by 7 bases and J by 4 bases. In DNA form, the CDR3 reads TGTGCCAGTATGGACAGGGCGGTCTATGGCTACACCTTC. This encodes CASMDRAVYGYTF.

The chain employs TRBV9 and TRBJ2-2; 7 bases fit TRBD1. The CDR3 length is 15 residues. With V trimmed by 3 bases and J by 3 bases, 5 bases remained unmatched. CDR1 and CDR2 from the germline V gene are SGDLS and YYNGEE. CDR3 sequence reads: CASSDGTAYTGELFF. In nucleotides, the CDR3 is TGTGCCAGCAGCGACGGGACAGCTTACACCGGGGAGCTGTTTTTT. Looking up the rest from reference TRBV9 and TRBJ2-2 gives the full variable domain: DSGVTQTPKHLITATGQRVTLRCSPRSGDLSVYWYQQSLDQGLQFLIQYYNGEERAKGNILERFSAQQFPDLHSELNLSSLELGDSALYFCASSDGTAYTGELFFGEGSRLTVL.

CDR3 sequence (DNA): TGCAGCGTTGGACCGAGACCAGGACTAGCGGGGGGAGAGACCCAGTACTTC. Residues: CSVGPRPGLAGGETQYF. The rearrangement links TRBV29-1 to TRBJ2-5; 14 bases are a match to TRBD2. The V gene's germline CDR1 is SQVTM and CDR2 ANQGSEA. The CDR3 totals 17 residues. V shed 4 bases and J 4 bases; nucleotides not matched to a gene: 11.

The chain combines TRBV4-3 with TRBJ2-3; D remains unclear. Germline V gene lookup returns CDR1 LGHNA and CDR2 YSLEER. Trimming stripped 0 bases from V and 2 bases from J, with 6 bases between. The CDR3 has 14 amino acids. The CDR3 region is CASSQELFTDTQYF. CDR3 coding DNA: TGCGCCAGCAGCCAAGAGTTATTCACAGATACGCAGTATTTT.

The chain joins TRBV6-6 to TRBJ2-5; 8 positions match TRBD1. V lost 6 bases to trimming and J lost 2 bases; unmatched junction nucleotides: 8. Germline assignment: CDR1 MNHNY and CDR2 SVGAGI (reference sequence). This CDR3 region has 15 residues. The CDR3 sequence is CASREQGGQQETQYF. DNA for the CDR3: TGTGCCAGCAGGGAACAGGGGGGTCAGCAAGAGACCCAGTACTTC.

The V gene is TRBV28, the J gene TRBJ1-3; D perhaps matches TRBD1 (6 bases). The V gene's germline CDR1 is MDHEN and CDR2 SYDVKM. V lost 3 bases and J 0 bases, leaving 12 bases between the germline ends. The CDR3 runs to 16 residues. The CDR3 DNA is TGTGCCAGCAGTTTTTGGGGCAGGGGCTCTGGAAACACCATATATTTT. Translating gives CASSFWGRGSGNTIYF. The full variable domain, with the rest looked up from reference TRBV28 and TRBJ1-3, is DVKVTQSSRYLVKRTGEKVFLECVQDMDHENMFWYRQDPGLGLRLIYFSYDVKMKEKGDIPEGYSVSREKKERFSLILESASTNQTSMYLCASSFWGRGSGNTIYFGEGSWLTVV.

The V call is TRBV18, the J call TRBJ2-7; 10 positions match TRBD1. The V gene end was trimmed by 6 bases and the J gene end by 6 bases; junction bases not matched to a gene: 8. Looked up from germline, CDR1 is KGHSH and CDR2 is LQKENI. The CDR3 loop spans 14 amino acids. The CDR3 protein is CASSRGGQGTEQYF. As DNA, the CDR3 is TGTGCCAGCTCCCGAGGGGGACAGGGGACCGAGCAGTACTTC.

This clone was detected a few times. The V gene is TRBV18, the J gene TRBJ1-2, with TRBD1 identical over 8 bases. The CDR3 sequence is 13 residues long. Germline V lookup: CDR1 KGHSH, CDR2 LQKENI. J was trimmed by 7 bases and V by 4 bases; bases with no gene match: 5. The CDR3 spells CASSQDRAPGYTF. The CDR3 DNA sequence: TGTGCCAGCTCACAGGACAGGGCACCTGGCTACACCTTC.

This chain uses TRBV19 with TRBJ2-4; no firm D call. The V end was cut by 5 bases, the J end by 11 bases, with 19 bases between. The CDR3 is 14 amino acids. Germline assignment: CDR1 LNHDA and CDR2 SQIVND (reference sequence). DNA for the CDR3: TGTGCCAGTAGTCCTAGTTTCGGGTTGCTTGTTCAGTACTTC. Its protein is CASSPSFGLLVQYF.

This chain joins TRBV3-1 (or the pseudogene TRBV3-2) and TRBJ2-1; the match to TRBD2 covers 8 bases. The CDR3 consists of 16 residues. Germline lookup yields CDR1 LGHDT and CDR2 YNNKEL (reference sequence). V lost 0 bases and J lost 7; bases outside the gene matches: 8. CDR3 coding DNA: TGTGCCAGCAGCCAAGAGGCACGGGGGGGCCGTAATGAGCAGTTCTTC. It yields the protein CASSQEARGGRNEQFF.

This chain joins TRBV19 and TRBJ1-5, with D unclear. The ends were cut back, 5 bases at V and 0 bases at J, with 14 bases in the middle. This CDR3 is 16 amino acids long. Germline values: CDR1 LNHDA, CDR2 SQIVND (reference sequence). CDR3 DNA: TGTGCCAGTAGTTCATACAACAGTAATAGCAATCAGCCCCAGCATTTT. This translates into CASSSYNSNSNQPQHF.

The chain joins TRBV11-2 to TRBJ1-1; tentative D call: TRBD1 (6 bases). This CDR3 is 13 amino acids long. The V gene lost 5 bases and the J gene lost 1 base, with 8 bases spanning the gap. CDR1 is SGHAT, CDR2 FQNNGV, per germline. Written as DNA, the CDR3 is TGTGCCAGCAGCCACAGGGAGAACACTGAAGCTTTCTTT. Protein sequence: CASSHRENTEAFF.

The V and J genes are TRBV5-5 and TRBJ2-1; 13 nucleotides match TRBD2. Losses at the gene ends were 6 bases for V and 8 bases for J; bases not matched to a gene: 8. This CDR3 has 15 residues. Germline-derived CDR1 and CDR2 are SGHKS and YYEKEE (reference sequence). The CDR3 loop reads CASTLTLAGGDEQFF. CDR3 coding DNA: TGTGCCAGCACCCTAACACTAGCGGGAGGGGATGAGCAGTTCTTC.

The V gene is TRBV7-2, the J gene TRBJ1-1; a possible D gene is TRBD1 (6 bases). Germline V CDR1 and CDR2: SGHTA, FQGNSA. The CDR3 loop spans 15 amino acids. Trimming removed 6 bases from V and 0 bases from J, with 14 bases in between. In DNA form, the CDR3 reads TGTGCCAGCAGGATAGCCGGACAGTTGAACACTGAAGCTTTCTTT. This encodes CASRIAGQLNTEAFF.

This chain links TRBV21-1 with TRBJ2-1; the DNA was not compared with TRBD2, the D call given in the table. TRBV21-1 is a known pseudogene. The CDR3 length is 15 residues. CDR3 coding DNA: TGTGCCAGCAGCAAAGCGCTGGGACTTTACAATGAGCAGTTCTTC. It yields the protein CASSKALGLYNEQFF.